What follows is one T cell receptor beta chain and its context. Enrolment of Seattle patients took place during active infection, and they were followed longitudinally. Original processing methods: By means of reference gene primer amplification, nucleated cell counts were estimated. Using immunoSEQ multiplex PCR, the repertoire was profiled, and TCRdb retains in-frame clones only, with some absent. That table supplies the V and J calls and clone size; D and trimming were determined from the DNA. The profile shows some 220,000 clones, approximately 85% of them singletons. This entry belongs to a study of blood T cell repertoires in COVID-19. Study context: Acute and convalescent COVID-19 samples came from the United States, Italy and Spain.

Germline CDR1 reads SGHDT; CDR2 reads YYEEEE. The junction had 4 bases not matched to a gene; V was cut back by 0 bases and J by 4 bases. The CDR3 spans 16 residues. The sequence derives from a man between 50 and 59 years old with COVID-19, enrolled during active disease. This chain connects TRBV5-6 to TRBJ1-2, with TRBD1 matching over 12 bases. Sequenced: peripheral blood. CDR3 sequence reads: CASSLAGQGAGYGYTF. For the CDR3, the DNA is TGTGCCAGCAGCTTGGCGGGACAGGGGGCGGGCTATGGCTACACCTTC.